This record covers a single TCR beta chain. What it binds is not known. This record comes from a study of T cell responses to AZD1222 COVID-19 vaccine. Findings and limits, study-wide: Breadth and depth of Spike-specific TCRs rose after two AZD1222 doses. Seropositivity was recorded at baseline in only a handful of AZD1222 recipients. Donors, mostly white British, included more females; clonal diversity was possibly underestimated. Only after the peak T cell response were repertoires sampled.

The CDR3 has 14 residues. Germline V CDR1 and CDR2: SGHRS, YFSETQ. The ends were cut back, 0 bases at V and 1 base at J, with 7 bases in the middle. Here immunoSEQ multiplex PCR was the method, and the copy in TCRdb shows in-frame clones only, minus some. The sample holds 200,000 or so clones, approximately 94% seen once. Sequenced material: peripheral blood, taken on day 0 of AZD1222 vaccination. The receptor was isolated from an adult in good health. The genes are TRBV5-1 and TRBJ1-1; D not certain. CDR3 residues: CASSLDRGNTEAFF. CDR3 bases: TGCGCCAGCAGCTTGGATCGGGGGAACACTGAAGCTTTCTTT. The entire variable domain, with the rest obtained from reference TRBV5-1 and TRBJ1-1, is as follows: KAGVTQTPRYLIKTRGQQVTLSCSPISGHRSVSWYQQTPGQGLQFLFEYFSETQRNKGNFPGRFSGRQFSNSRSEMNVSTLELGDSALYLCASSLDRGNTEAFFGQGTRLTVV.